Listed below are T cell receptor beta chains from one sample, sequenced in a study of T cell repertoires in cytomegalovirus infection. One entry per CDR3 protein, called by TCRdb with MiXCR from the reads. Among about 160,000 distinct CDR3 sequences listed, under 20% were seen once. Sequences were obtained from CD8+ T cells from PBMCs. The receptors were gathered from a human donor in good health (CMV status not recorded). Some clones in this sample may be carry-over from other donors' samples. CDR3s include the opening cysteine and the closing phenylalanine or tryptophan. Each record gives: D gene, clone size, J gene, V gene, CDR3 protein, CDR3 DNA. The D gene is left open where the match is weak. Where a row states a size, it is once, few, many or the class of an expanded clone; other rows omit it.

>-|-|TRBJ1-1|TRBV4-3
CASSQDITGYPEAFF
TGCGCCAGCAGCCAAGACATAACAGGTTATCCTGAAGCTTTCTTT
>TRBD1|few|TRBJ2-7|TRBV3-1
CASRVRGQDEQYF
TGTGCCAGCAGGGTCAGGGGGCAGGACGAGCAGTACTTC
>-|-|TRBJ2-1|TRBV7-9
CASSLALMAYNEQFF
TGTGCCAGCAGCTTAGCGCTTATGGCGTACAATGAGCAGTTCTTC
>TRBD2|few|TRBJ2-7|TRBV14
CASSQDRASGASYEQYF
TGTGCCAGCAGCCAAGATCGTGCTAGCGGGGCCTCCTACGAGCAGTACTTC
>-|-|TRBJ1-2|TRBV6-2/TRBV6-3
CASTLEGDNRLDYGYTF
TGTGCCAGCACTCTGGAAGGCGATAACCGACTAGACTATGGCTACACCTTC
>-|once|TRBJ1-5|TRBV28
CASKKGDSRNQPQHF
TGTGCCAGCAAAAAGGGAGACAGCCGCAATCAGCCCCAGCATTTT
>-|-|TRBJ2-3|TRBV7-2
CASSLGGTQYF
TGTGCCAGCAGCTTGGGCGGGACGCAGTATTTT
>TRBD2|-|TRBJ2-3|TRBV7-2
CASSLVPSGSTDTQYF
TGTGCCAGCAGCTTAGTTCCTAGCGGGAGTACAGATACGCAGTATTTT
>-|-|TRBJ2-1|TRBV28
CASSRNYNEQFF
TGTGCCAGCAGCCGCAATTACAATGAGCAGTTCTTC
>-|few|TRBJ2-1|TRBV28
CATSYNEQFF
TGTGCCACCTCGTACAATGAGCAGTTCTTC
>TRBD1|few|TRBJ1-6|TRBV4-1
CASSQGDRESSSPLHF
TGCGCCAGCAGCCAGGGTGACAGGGAGTCGAGTTCACCCCTCCACTTT
>-|-|TRBJ2-7|TRBV7-9
CASSPRSGTLSYEQYF
TGTGCCAGCAGCCCCCGATCCGGGACCCTCTCCTACGAGCAGTACTTC
>TRBD2|-|TRBJ2-1|TRBV12-3/TRBV12-4
CASRPSGGSYNEQFF
TGTGCCAGCAGGCCTAGCGGGGGGTCCTACAATGAGCAGTTCTTC
>-|-|TRBJ2-3|TRBV6-1
CASTTGGSGDTQYF
TGTGCCAGCACTACTGGGGGGAGTGGAGATACGCAGTATTTT
>-|-|TRBJ2-3|TRBV14
CASSQDVRDTQYF
TGTGCCAGCAGCCAAGATGTTCGAGATACGCAGTATTTT
>-|few|TRBJ2-7|TRBV20-1
CSARNGWRYEQYF
TGCAGTGCTAGGAACGGGTGGCGGTACGAGCAGTACTTC
>-|few|TRBJ2-1|TRBV29-1
CSVEGTLSYNEQFF
TGCAGCGTTGAAGGGACACTCTCCTACAATGAGCAGTTCTTC
>TRBD2|few|TRBJ2-1|TRBV6-6
CASSYSGPSGRSSYNEQFF
TGTGCCAGCAGTTACTCAGGACCGAGCGGGAGGTCCTCCTACAATGAGCAGTTCTTC
>-|-|TRBJ2-1|TRBV20-1
CSARGSHSYNEQFF
TGCAGTGCTAGAGGGTCCCACTCCTACAATGAGCAGTTCTTC
>-|medium-sized|TRBJ1-5|TRBV2
CASTQGVSNQPQHF
TGTGCCAGCACCCAGGGCGTTAGCAATCAGCCCCAGCATTTT
>-|-|TRBJ2-7|TRBV27
CASWPAGAYEQYF
TGTGCCAGCTGGCCGGCGGGGGCTTACGAGCAGTACTTC
>TRBD1|few|TRBJ1-2|TRBV28
CASTRQGTRYGYGYTF
TGTGCCAGCACCCGACAGGGAACTCGCTACGGCTATGGCTACACCTTC
>TRBD1|few|TRBJ2-1|TRBV12-5
CASGLVRTGTGIGSYNEQFF
TGTGCTAGTGGTTTGGTTAGGACTGGGACAGGGATTGGGTCCTACAATGAGCAGTTCTTC
>TRBD2|few|TRBJ2-3|TRBV7-2
CASSLFGREGGTDTQYF
TGTGCCAGCAGCTTATTCGGGCGGGAGGGGGGCACAGATACGCAGTATTTT
>-|-|TRBJ2-1|TRBV7-3
CASSLAPLNEQFF
TGTGCCAGCAGCTTAGCGCCTCTCAATGAGCAGTTCTTC
>-|-|TRBJ1-1|TRBV9
CASSEVRESFF
TGTGCCAGCAGCGAGGTGAGAGAGTCTTTCTTT
>-|-|TRBJ2-1|TRBV29-1
CSVDGNNEQFF
TGCAGCGTTGACGGGAACAATGAGCAGTTCTTC
>TRBD1|-|TRBJ1-2|TRBV13
CASSLGQGRYGYTF
TGTGCCAGCAGCTTAGGACAGGGGCGATATGGCTACACCTTC
>-|-|TRBJ1-2|TRBV7-9
CASSLSEGLLYGYTF
TGTGCCAGCAGCTTATCCGAGGGATTACTCTATGGCTACACCTTC
>-|few|TRBJ2-2|TRBV7-2
CASSLGGGTGELFF
TGTGCCAGCAGCTTAGGAGGCGGGACCGGGGAGCTGTTTTTT
>TRBD1|few|TRBJ2-4|TRBV20-1
CSARTGIGIQYF
TGCAGTGCGCGGACAGGGATAGGCATTCAGTACTTC
>-|-|TRBJ2-1|TRBV28
CASSLIRRSSYNEQFF
TGTGCCAGCAGTTTAATCCGGAGGAGCTCCTACAATGAGCAGTTCTTC
>TRBD2|few|TRBJ2-1|TRBV9
CASSVDSGGTRDEQFF
TGTGCCAGCAGCGTAGATAGCGGGGGTACGAGGGATGAGCAGTTCTTC
>-|-|TRBJ2-1|TRBV20-1
CSARILSSYNEQFF
TGCAGTGCTAGAATCCTAAGCTCCTACAATGAGCAGTTCTTC
>TRBD1|-|TRBJ2-7|TRBV6-5
CATRVGGIYEQYF
TGTGCCACCAGGGTAGGGGGCATCTACGAGCAGTACTTC
>TRBD1|few|TRBJ2-6|TRBV4-1
CASSHETGSGANVLTF
TGCGCCAGCAGCCACGAGACAGGGTCTGGGGCCAACGTCCTGACTTTC
>-|few|TRBJ2-1|TRBV19
CASSIGGGESSYNEQFF
TGTGCCAGTAGTATAGGTGGGGGCGAGAGCTCCTACAATGAGCAGTTCTTC
>-|-|TRBJ2-5|TRBV7-6
CASSLGGGPEPQETQYF
TGTGCCAGCAGCTTAGGAGGTGGTCCTGAGCCCCAAGAGACCCAGTACTTC
>TRBD1|few|TRBJ2-3|TRBV7-9
CASSLGDRASDTQYF
TGTGCCAGCAGCTTGGGAGACAGGGCGTCTGATACGCAGTATTTT
>TRBD2|few|TRBJ2-1|TRBV20-1
CSAREPGLVVNEQFF
TGCAGTGCTAGAGAGCCGGGACTAGTCGTGAATGAGCAGTTCTTC
>-|few|TRBJ2-2|TRBV14
CASSPVQGVPGELFF
TGTGCCAGCAGCCCAGTCCAGGGTGTCCCCGGGGAGCTGTTTTTT
>-|-|TRBJ1-1|TRBV28
CASSPQGLAEAFF
TGTGCCAGCAGTCCCCAGGGGCTTGCTGAAGCTTTCTTT
>-|many|TRBJ2-1|TRBV7-9
CASSSTYNEQFF
TGTGCCAGCAGCTCCACGTACAATGAGCAGTTCTTC
>-|-|TRBJ2-7|TRBV7-9
CASGTPQVFYEQYF
TGTGCCAGCGGCACACCTCAAGTCTTCTACGAGCAGTACTTC
>-|-|TRBJ2-6|TRBV7-6
CASSQIPSSAGANVLTF
TGTGCCAGCAGCCAGATCCCCTCTAGTGCTGGGGCCAACGTCCTGACTTTC